These 29 T cell receptor beta chains share one sample of origin, sequenced in a study of blood T cell repertoires in COVID-19. Some clones are missing from TCRdb's copy, which holds only in-frame ones; the method was immunoSEQ multiplex PCR. Among roughly 230,000 clones listed, around 83% were seen once. Sequenced material: peripheral blood. These receptors were obtained from a woman between 50 and 59 years old with acute or convalescent COVID-19.

V usage is TRBV2 and J usage is TRBJ1-2; no reliable D call. This CDR3 contains 13 residues. The ends were cut back, 8 bases at V and 4 bases at J, with 14 bases in the middle. The germline V gene encodes CDR1 SNHLY and CDR2 FYNNEI. The chain's CDR3 is CASRGPGFYGYTF. In nucleotides, the CDR3 is TGTGCCAGCCGAGGTCCCGGCTTCTATGGCTACACCTTC.

V usage is TRBV5-1 and J usage is TRBJ2-6; D ambiguous. Trimming took off 0 bases at V and 0 bases at J, with 7 bases between the two ends. This CDR3 is 16 amino acids long. Germline V gene data show CDR1 as SGHRS and CDR2 as YFSETQ. This CDR3 reads CASSLALSSGANVLTF. CDR3 sequence (DNA): TGCGCCAGCAGCTTGGCTCTGAGCTCTGGGGCCAACGTCCTGACTTTC.

This chain links TRBV28 with TRBJ1-3; D unclear. Germline CDR1 and CDR2: MDHEN and SYDVKM. Trimming took off 3 bases at V and 3 bases at J, with 18 bases between the two ends. The CDR3 sequence is 17 residues long. The CDR3: CASSLSGSPSRGNTIYF. The CDR3 nucleotides are TGTGCCAGCAGTTTGTCCGGGTCTCCTAGTCGTGGAAACACCATATATTTT.

The V gene is TRBV9, the J gene TRBJ2-2, with TRBD1 as a possible D gene (5 bases). V was clipped by 0 bases and J by 6 bases, with 12 bases between them. The CDR3 is made up of 15 amino acids. The germline V gene encodes CDR1 SGDLS and CDR2 YYNGEE. This CDR3 reads CASSVDPGPAGELFF. The CDR3 region has the DNA TGTGCCAGCAGCGTAGATCCAGGGCCGGCCGGGGAGCTGTTTTTT.

J is TRBJ2-1 and V is TRBV5-1; 14 bases line up with TRBD2. The CDR3 loop spans 16 amino acids. V shed 4 bases and J 10 bases; nucleotides not matched to a gene: 10. Per germline, CDR1 SGHRS and CDR2 YFSETQ. As DNA, the CDR3 is TGCGCCAGCAGCCAACCGGGACTAGCGGGAGTTGGGGAGCAGTTCTTC. Its protein is CASSQPGLAGVGEQFF. Drawing the rest from reference TRBV5-1 and TRBJ2-1, the complete variable domain is KAGVTQTPRYLIKTRGQQVTLSCSPISGHRSVSWYQQTPGQGLQFLFEYFSETQRNKGNFPGRFSGRQFSNSRSEMNVSTLELGDSALYLCASSQPGLAGVGEQFFGPGTRLTVL.

This chain connects TRBV4-1 to TRBJ1-2; 7 bases line up with TRBD1. Germline CDR1 and CDR2: MGHRA and YSYEKL. The CDR3 spans 17 residues. V shed 0 bases, J shed 2 bases, and the junction held 9 bases outside the gene matches. CDR3 nucleotide sequence: TGCGCCAGCAGCCAAGAAGGTCCAGGGGGTTTAAACTATGGCTACACCTTC. It codes for CASSQEGPGGLNYGYTF.

The chain joins TRBV29-1 to TRBJ1-2, with 8 bases that match TRBD1. CDR3 length: 15 residues. CDR1 is SQVTM and CDR2 is ANQGSEA in the germline V gene. Trimming removed 4 bases from V and 0 bases from J; junction bases left unmatched: 7. This CDR3 reads CSVGQGYSSNYGYTF. CDR3 in DNA: TGCAGCGTTGGACAGGGGTATTCTTCTAACTATGGCTACACCTTC.

The chain couples TRBV7-2 to TRBJ2-4; 8 bases are a match to TRBD2. Looked up from germline, CDR1 is SGHTA and CDR2 is FQGNSA. CDR3 length equals 15 residues. V lost 2 bases, J lost 5 bases, and 5 bases stayed unmatched. The CDR3 loop is CASSLSPGGQNIQYF. In DNA, the CDR3 is TGTGCCAGCAGCTTATCCCCGGGAGGGCAAAACATTCAGTACTTC. Supplemented by reference TRBV7-2 and TRBJ2-4, the full variable domain reads GAGVSQSPSNKVTEKGKDVELRCDPISGHTALYWYRQSLGQGLEFLIYFQGNSAPDKSGLPSDRFSAERTGGSVSTLTIQRTQQEDSAVYLCASSLSPGGQNIQYFGAGTRLSVL.

This clone showed up just a few times. J is TRBJ2-1 and V is TRBV5-1; TRBD2 agrees at 9 bases. CDR3 length equals 15 residues. V lost 4 bases, J lost 0 bases, and 2 bases stayed unmatched. CDR1 is SGHRS and CDR2 is YFSETQ in the germline V gene. This CDR3 is CASSPSGASYNEQFF. The DNA of the CDR3 is TGCGCCAGCAGCCCTAGCGGGGCCTCCTACAATGAGCAGTTCTTC.

The chain couples TRBV5-1 to TRBJ2-3, with 10 nucleotides matching TRBD2. This CDR3 is built from 15 residues. Germline V gene sequence: CDR1 SGHRS, CDR2 YFSETQ. With 4 bases clipped from V and 3 bases from J, the junction kept 5 bases outside the gene matches. The CDR3 region is CASSVTSGLTDTQYF. DNA for the CDR3: TGCGCCAGCAGCGTGACTAGCGGGTTAACAGATACGCAGTATTTT.

The rearrangement joins TRBV6-1 to TRBJ1-1; no clear D. The V gene's germline CDR1 is MNHNS and CDR2 SASEGT. CDR3 length equals 14 residues. Trimming removed 2 bases at V and 1 base at J, with 8 bases between. This CDR3 reads CASSEIQQNTEAFF. The DNA for the CDR3 is TGTGCCAGCAGTGAAATACAGCAGAACACTGAAGCTTTCTTT.

The V and J genes are TRBV28 and TRBJ2-1; the match to TRBD2 covers 10 bases. The CDR3 loop spans 15 amino acids. Germline-derived CDR1 and CDR2 are MDHEN and SYDVKM. Trimming cost V 6 bases and J 2 bases; bases outside gene matches: 4. CDR3 region: CASSPSGRAYNEQFF. CDR3 coding DNA: TGTGCCAGCAGCCCGAGCGGGAGGGCCTACAATGAGCAGTTCTTC. The whole variable domain, remainder taken from reference TRBV28 and TRBJ2-1, is DVKVTQSSRYLVKRTGEKVFLECVQDMDHENMFWYRQDPGLGLRLIYFSYDVKMKEKGDIPEGYSVSREKKERFSLILESASTNQTSMYLCASSPSGRAYNEQFFGPGTRLTVL.

The chain joins TRBV2 to TRBJ1-4; 9 positions match TRBD1. Germline values: CDR1 SNHLY, CDR2 FYNNEI. The CDR3 extends over 16 amino acids. Germline trimming cut 6 bases from V and 3 bases from J; bases unmatched to any gene: 8. CDR3 bases: TGTGCCAGCAGGGCCGGGACAGGGACGGCTAATGAAAAACTGTTTTTT. As protein: CASRAGTGTANEKLFF.

This chain joins TRBV6-5 and TRBJ2-2, with 8 bases identical to TRBD2. Germline trimming cut 4 bases from V and 3 bases from J; bases unmatched to any gene: 4. This CDR3 contains 15 residues. CDR1 is MNHEY, CDR2 SVGAGI, per germline. CDR3 amino acids: CASSLGLGDTGELFF. The CDR3 nucleotides are TGTGCCAGCAGTTTGGGACTAGGGGACACCGGGGAGCTGTTTTTT.

This clone was seen a single time. The genes are TRBV7-8 and TRBJ1-5; perhaps TRBD1 as D (5 bases). CDR1 and CDR2 (germline): SGHVS, FQNEAQ. V shed 3 bases and J shed 7 bases, with 13 bases lying between them. The CDR3 has 14 amino acids. CDR3 loop: CASSFGGERQPQHF. For the CDR3, the DNA is TGTGCCAGCAGCTTTGGGGGGGAACGGCAGCCCCAGCATTTT.

The rearrangement links TRBV3-1 (or the pseudogene TRBV3-2) to TRBJ1-2, with 9 nucleotides matching TRBD1. This CDR3 is built from 14 residues. The germline CDR1 and CDR2 sequences are LGHDT and YNNKEL (reference sequence). V gave up 4 bases and J gave up 7 bases; unmatched junction bases: 7. Here the CDR3 reads CASSPGQGVGGYTF. The CDR3 DNA sequence: TGTGCCAGCAGCCCGGGACAGGGTGTGGGTGGCTACACCTTC.

This clone was seen only once. The chain uses TRBV12-5 and TRBJ1-2, with TRBD1 matching 11 bases. There are 15 residues in the CDR3. Trimming removed 6 bases from V and 2 bases from J; junction bases left unmatched: 5. CDR1 is LGHNT and CDR2 is FRNRAP in the germline V gene. CDR3 in DNA: TGTGCTAGTGGGCCAGGGACAGGGGGGAACTATGGCTACACCTTC. Translation: CASGPGTGGNYGYTF.

This clone was observed a handful of times. The chain combines TRBV19 with TRBJ1-3; no reliable D call. The V gene lost 6 bases and the J gene lost 0 bases, with 9 bases spanning the gap. This CDR3 is 14 amino acids long. The germline V gene encodes CDR1 LNHDA and CDR2 SQIVND (reference sequence). The CDR3 loop reads CASSHLSSGNTIYF. In DNA form, the CDR3 reads TGTGCCAGTAGCCACTTAAGCTCTGGAAACACCATATATTTT.

This clone was counted only a few times. This sequence joins TRBV7-8 and TRBJ2-2, with D possibly matching TRBD1 (6 bases). The V end lost 10 bases, the J end lost 1 base, and 16 bases lay between the germline ends. The CDR3 is 15 residues long. CDR1 and CDR2 from the germline V gene are SGHVS and FQNEAQ. CDR3 amino acids: CATQRGTVNTGELFF. CDR3 DNA: TGTGCCACCCAGAGGGGGACCGTGAACACCGGGGAGCTGTTTTTT.

The V call is TRBV4-1, the J call TRBJ2-1, with TRBD2 matching 7 bases. The CDR3 runs 16 residues. The V and J ends lost 4 bases and 0 bases, in that order; junction bases with no gene match: 6. Per the germline V gene, CDR1 is MGHRA and CDR2 is YSYEKL. CDR3 nucleotide sequence: TGCGCCAGCAGCCTTGATAGCGGGCACTCCTACAATGAGCAGTTCTTC. Its translation: CASSLDSGHSYNEQFF.

This clone was observed a few times. The gene calls are TRBV6-5 and TRBJ1-2; the D gene is possibly TRBD1 (6 bases). Between the trimmed V and J ends, which lost 8 bases and 4 bases, there was a span of 20 bases. Germline CDR1 MNHEY, CDR2 SVGAGI. This CDR3 spans 15 amino acids. Here the CDR3 DNA reads TGTGCCAGCTCCCTTGAACAACAGGGAGCCTATGGCTACACCTTC. Residues: CASSLEQQGAYGYTF.

This chain uses TRBV19 with TRBJ1-3; possibly TRBD1 for D (5 bases). Trimming pared 8 bases from V and 2 bases from J, leaving 13 bases between. Germline values: CDR1 LNHDA, CDR2 SQIVND (reference sequence). The CDR3 extends over 14 amino acids. Here the CDR3 reads CASGGARAGNTIYF. The CDR3 bases are TGTGCCAGTGGAGGGGCTAGGGCTGGAAACACCATATATTTT.

The rearrangement links TRBV7-8 to TRBJ2-2; 8 bases are a match to TRBD2. CDR1 is SGHVS, CDR2 FQNEAQ, per germline. Germline trimming cut 1 base from V and 11 bases from J; bases unmatched to any gene: 9. This CDR3 region has 15 residues. CDR3 in DNA: TGTGCCAGCAGCTTAGGGGCAGCGGGAGAACGAGAGCTGTTTTTT. Encoded protein: CASSLGAAGERELFF.

The rearrangement links TRBV21-1 to TRBJ1-4; TRBD1, the D gene given by the table, was not confirmed from the DNA. TRBV21-1 is termed a pseudogene. The CDR3 has 13 amino acids. The DNA of the CDR3 is TGTGCCAGCAGCAATTGGCTTTTTGAAAAACTGTTTTTT. Translated: CASSNWLFEKLFF.

The genes are TRBV28 and TRBJ2-3; no firm D call. The CDR3 length is 11 residues. V lost 5 bases to trimming and J lost 8 bases, with 8 bases between them. Germline V gives CDR1 MDHEN, CDR2 SYDVKM. The CDR3 here is CASSLEVTQYF. In nucleotides, the CDR3 is TGTGCCAGCAGTCTAGAAGTTACGCAGTATTTT.

CDR3 residues: CAWSVLDRVDSPLHF. The CDR3 coding sequence is TGTGCCTGGAGTGTACTCGACAGGGTGGATTCACCCCTCCACTTT. J is TRBJ1-6 and V is TRBV30, with TRBD1 matching over 7 bases. Per the germline V gene, CDR1 is GTSNPN and CDR2 is SVGIG (reference sequence). The CDR3 runs 15 residues. V dropped 0 bases and J dropped 8; count of bases not matched to a gene: 7.

The chain joins TRBV11-2 to TRBJ2-7; the match to TRBD1 covers 8 bases. The trim removed 3 bases at V and 7 bases at J, leaving 8 bases unmatched. The CDR3 contains 14 residues. CDR1 and CDR2 from the germline V gene are SGHAT and FQNNGV. The CDR3: CASSLSGGSGEQYF. DNA for the CDR3: TGTGCCAGCAGCTTGTCAGGGGGCTCGGGGGAGCAGTACTTC.

The chain combines TRBV5-8 with TRBJ1-5; TRBD1 might be the D (6 bases). The CDR3 has 13 residues. Trimming shortened V by 6 bases and J by 4 bases, and 11 bases separated the two germline ends. Germline CDR1 and CDR2: SGHTS and YDEGEE. Written as DNA, the CDR3 is TGTGCCAGCAACAGGGTCTTTAATCAGCCCCAGCATTTT. It encodes CASNRVFNQPQHF.

V gene TRBV4-3 combines with J gene TRBJ1-5; possible D gene TRBD1, 5 bases. Between the trimmed V and J ends, which lost 0 bases and 0 bases, there was a span of 15 bases. Germline CDR1 and CDR2: LGHNA and YSLEER. The CDR3 has 18 residues. CDR3 residues: CASSQDLGQTYSNQPQHF. As DNA, the CDR3 is TGCGCCAGCAGCCAAGATCTGGGGCAGACCTATAGCAATCAGCCCCAGCATTTT.